These 29 T cell receptor beta chains were all obtained from the same sample, sequenced in a study of blood T cells in healthy people across ages. Through a sample-barcoded 5' primer and a J-beta primer mix, a second PCR was run for roughly 6 to 11 cycles. TCRdb re-derived calls from the 5' RACE reads in MiXCR, one entry per CDR3 protein. This sample has some 730,000 distinct CDR3 sequences, with about 24% found just once. Sequencing input: blood. These receptors all come from a man aged 70-80 years in good health.

This clonotype came up a few times. The chain uses TRBV3-1 and TRBJ2-3; unclear D gene. Germline values: CDR1 LGHDT, CDR2 YNNKEL (reference sequence). V lost 0 bases and J lost 7, with 14 bases in between. The CDR3 spans 15 residues. The DNA of the CDR3 is TGTGCCAGCAGCCAAGATACCCGGAGTGGAAATACGCAGTATTTT. Protein sequence: CASSQDTRSGNTQYF.

The sample holds a few counts of this clonotype. The chain uses TRBV12-3 or TRBV12-4 and TRBJ2-3; no clear D. CDR3 length: 16 residues. Trimming stripped 0 bases from V and 2 bases from J, with 12 bases between. CDR3 coding DNA: TGTGCCAGCAGTTTAGCCATGGGGATCCTCACAGATACGCAGTATTTT. It is translated as CASSLAMGILTDTQYF.

The table lists this clonotype with a few counts. The chain combines TRBV6-5 with TRBJ2-5; maybe TRBD1 (6 bases). Judging by the DNA end, TRBJ2-7 fits better; the J call may be wrong. Per germline, CDR1 MNHEY and CDR2 SVGAGI. The CDR3 covers 15 residues. CDR3 residues: CASSYQGSRSYEQYF. The CDR3 DNA follows: TGTGCCAGCAGTTACCAGGGGAGTCGATCCTACGAGCAGTACTTC.

This clonotype was seen repeatedly, ten times or more. V gene TRBV27 combines with J gene TRBJ1-4; D is ambiguous. Germline V gene lookup returns CDR1 MNHEY and CDR2 SMNVEV (reference sequence). V gave up 6 bases and J gave up 8 bases, with 16 bases separating them. The CDR3 sequence is 14 residues long. The CDR3 is CASRPSWTVEKLFF. CDR3 nucleotide sequence: TGTGCCAGCAGGCCTTCCTGGACCGTCGAAAAACTGTTTTTT.

V gene TRBV2 combines with J gene TRBJ2-6; no definite D call. The CDR3 runs to 17 residues. Germline loops: CDR1 SNHLY, CDR2 FYNNEI. Between the trimmed V and J ends, which lost 6 bases and 1 base, there was a span of 16 bases. CDR3 in DNA: TGTGCCAGCAGCGTCCTTGGGTCACAATCTGGGGCCAACGTCCTGACTTTC. Encoded protein: CASSVLGSQSGANVLTF.

This chain connects TRBV3-1 to TRBJ1-2, with a possible D match to TRBD1 (5 bases). The V end lost 4 bases, the J end lost 7 bases, and 7 bases lay between the germline ends. The CDR3 is 11 residues long. The germline gives CDR1 LGHDT, CDR2 YNNKEL (reference sequence). For the CDR3, the DNA is TGTGCCAGCAGCCGGGGGTCTGGCTACACCTTC. It yields the protein CASSRGSGYTF. The complete variable domain, with remaining parts taken from reference TRBV3-1 and TRBJ1-2, reads DTAVSQTPKYLVTQMGNDKSIKCEQNLGHDTMYWYKQDSKKFLKIMFSYNNKELIINETVPNRFSPKSPDKAHLNLHINSLELGDSAVYFCASSRGSGYTFGSGTRLTVV.

The chain carries TRBV20-1 and TRBJ2-4; TRBD2 might be the D (5 bases). CDR1 and CDR2 (germline): DFQATT, SNEGSKA (reference sequence). V gave up 5 bases and J gave up 6 bases, with 14 bases separating them. The CDR3 consists of 13 residues. CDR3 loop: CSAEFAGGNIQYF. DNA for the CDR3: TGCAGTGCTGAGTTCGCGGGTGGAAACATTCAGTACTTC.

The chain couples TRBV3-1 to TRBJ2-3, with unresolved D. Trimming took off 4 bases at V and 0 bases at J, with 11 bases between the two ends. Germline V gene data show CDR1 as LGHDT and CDR2 as YNNKEL (reference sequence). The length of the CDR3 is 15 residues. CDR3 nucleotides: TGTGCCAGCAGCCCAAGGGTGGTTAGCACAGATACGCAGTATTTT. Its translation is CASSPRVVSTDTQYF.

This clonotype has a handful of counts. V usage is TRBV27 and J usage is TRBJ2-5; TRBD1 matches at 12 bases. Germline V CDR1 and CDR2: MNHEY, SMNVEV (reference sequence). The CDR3 spans 15 residues. Trimming removed 6 bases from V and 6 bases from J; junction bases left unmatched: 8. This chain's CDR3 is CASSWAGQGAQTQYF. CDR3 nucleotides: TGTGCCAGCAGCTGGGCGGGACAGGGGGCACAGACCCAGTACTTC.

CDR3 loop: CASSPRTSGVTPNEQFF. The CDR3 DNA sequence: TGTGCCAGCTCACCACGAACTAGCGGGGTAACCCCAAATGAGCAGTTCTTC. This chain uses TRBV18 with TRBJ2-5, with 10 bases fitting TRBD2. The J call may be mistaken, given a closer DNA end match to TRBJ2-1. The V gene's germline CDR1 is KGHSH and CDR2 LQKENI. CDR3 size: 17 residues.

This clonotype was observed a few times. The V and J genes are TRBV4-3 and TRBJ2-3, with a weak D call TRBD1 (5 bases). Between the trimmed V and J ends, which lost 0 bases and 4 bases, there was a span of 17 bases. The CDR3 has 17 amino acids. The germline V gene encodes CDR1 LGHNA and CDR2 YSLEER. The CDR3 loop is CASSQDYHPEGADTQYF. The DNA for the CDR3 is TGCGCCAGCAGCCAAGATTATCACCCGGAAGGGGCAGATACGCAGTATTTT.

Concerning this clonotype: The germline gene is not matched at one end of the junction; a read error may be the cause. This CDR3 is CASSLGGSDSYGYAF. In DNA form, the CDR3 reads TGTGCCAGCAGCTTAGGCGGCAGTGACAGTTATGGCTACGCCTTC. The chain joins TRBV7-8 to TRBJ1-2, with D maybe TRBD1 (5 bases). The length of the CDR3 is 15 residues. Germline CDR1 SGHVS, CDR2 FQNEAQ.

The chain carries TRBV27 and TRBJ1-1; 8 nucleotides line up with TRBD1. Germline-derived CDR1 and CDR2 are MNHEY and SMNVEV (reference sequence). Germline trimming cut 5 bases from V and 6 bases from J; bases unmatched to any gene: 8. This CDR3 contains 14 residues. The CDR3 DNA is TGTGCCAGCAGTCTTGGACAGGGATCCTCTGAAGCTTTCTTT. Encoded protein: CASSLGQGSSEAFF.

This clonotype was picked up many times. The J gene is TRBJ1-4, the V gene TRBV7-2; TRBD1 matches 10 bases. Germline CDR1 SGHTA, CDR2 FQGNSA. CDR3 length equals 14 residues. With V trimmed by 5 bases and J by 9 bases, 6 bases remained unmatched. For the CDR3, the DNA is TGTGCCAGCAGCGACCCGGGACAGGGGAAAAAACTGTTTTTT. It is translated as CASSDPGQGKKLFF. The full variable domain, in which reference TRBV7-2 and TRBJ1-4 provide the parts outside the CDR3, is GAGVSQSPSNKVTEKGKDVELRCDPISGHTALYWYRQSLGQGLEFLIYFQGNSAPDKSGLPSDRFSAERTGGSVSTLTIQRTQQEDSAVYLCASSDPGQGKKLFFGSGTQLSVL.

Turning to this clonotype: A read error may produce the germline difference seen at one junction end. The chain links TRBV14 to TRBJ1-2; no definite D call. Germline lookup yields CDR1 SGHDN and CDR2 FVKESK. The CDR3 sequence is 15 residues long. The chain's CDR3 is CARSQDRMGNYGYTF. The CDR3 bases are TGTGCCCGCAGCCAAGATCGAATGGGGAACTATGGCTACACCTTC.

This clonotype was counted only a few times. The gene calls are TRBV5-1 and TRBJ2-2, with D unclear. Germline loops: CDR1 SGHRS, CDR2 YFSETQ. This CDR3 spans 11 amino acids. The ends were cut back, 7 bases at V and 4 bases at J, with 5 bases in the middle. The CDR3 loop reads CASGSTGELFF. CDR3 in DNA: TGCGCCAGCGGGTCCACCGGGGAGCTGTTTTTT.

This sequence joins TRBV5-5 and TRBJ1-2; no reliable D call. Germline assignment: CDR1 SGHKS and CDR2 YYEKEE (reference sequence). V was shortened by 2 bases and J by 6 bases, with 14 bases between the two germline ends. There are 14 residues in the CDR3. The CDR3 DNA is TGTGCCAGCAGCTTTCAAAATAGAGGAGATGGCTACACCTTC. As protein: CASSFQNRGDGYTF.

In its sample, this clonotype was seen a few times. CDR3 region: CASSLIAGAWDEQFF. CDR3 nucleotides: TGTGCCAGCAGCTTAATAGCGGGAGCTTGGGATGAGCAGTTCTTC. The chain employs TRBV7-3 and TRBJ2-5; 9 bases are shared with TRBD2. TRBJ2-1 explains the end of the DNA better; the J call may be wrong. The CDR3 is 15 residues long. Germline V gene lookup returns CDR1 SGHTA and CDR2 FQGTGA.

The chain carries TRBV5-1 and TRBJ1-1; maybe TRBD1 (6 bases). V lost 4 bases, J lost 2 bases, and 15 bases lay in between. The CDR3 loop spans 15 amino acids. The germline V gene has CDR1 SGHRS and CDR2 YFSETQ. The CDR3 nucleotides read TGCGCCAGCAGCCCTTTGAGGGGGGACAACACTGAAGCTTTCTTT. Translated: CASSPLRGDNTEAFF.

This sequence joins TRBV4-3 and TRBJ1-2, with 8 nucleotides matching TRBD1. The CDR3 spans 19 residues. Germline CDR1 is LGHNA and CDR2 is YSLEER. V lost 0 bases to trimming and J lost 5 bases; unmatched junction nucleotides: 17. The CDR3 bases are TGCGCCAGCAGCCAAGATATCGGAGGGACAGGCGGAGGGATTTATGGCTACACCTTC. This gives the protein CASSQDIGGTGGGIYGYTF.

The chain recombines TRBV7-3 with TRBJ2-5; D remains ambiguous. The V end lost 3 bases, the J end lost 2 bases, and 13 bases lay between the germline ends. The CDR3 length is 15 residues. Germline lookup yields CDR1 SGHTA and CDR2 FQGTGA. The CDR3 sequence is CASSFGRSDQETQYF. For the CDR3, the DNA is TGTGCCAGCAGCTTCGGTCGGTCGGATCAAGAGACCCAGTACTTC.

This clonotype turned up a few times. This chain links TRBV24-1 with TRBJ2-2, with 7 bases aligning to TRBD1. After removal of 4 bases from V and 3 bases from J, the junction contained 10 bases not matched to a gene. Germline V gene lookup returns CDR1 KGHDR and CDR2 SFDVKD. The CDR3 consists of 17 residues. CDR3 region: CATSDSRQGLYTGELFF. CDR3 sequence (DNA): TGTGCCACCAGTGACTCACGACAGGGTCTGTACACCGGGGAGCTGTTTTTT.

The chain couples TRBV4-1 to TRBJ2-5; no clear D. Per the germline V gene, CDR1 is MGHRA and CDR2 is YSYEKL. The CDR3 is 14 residues long. V lost 3 bases to trimming and J lost 2 bases, with 10 bases between them. This chain's CDR3 is CASSHWAEQETQYF. The DNA for the CDR3 is TGCGCCAGCAGCCACTGGGCAGAGCAAGAGACCCAGTACTTC.

The rearrangement uses TRBV10-3 and TRBJ2-1, with D unclear. Germline V gene data show CDR1 as ENHRY and CDR2 as SYGVKD. The CDR3 loop spans 12 amino acids. V was clipped by 4 bases and J by 8 bases, with 9 bases between them. The CDR3 region is CAISAFVDEQFF. CDR3 DNA: TGTGCCATCAGTGCCTTCGTCGATGAGCAGTTCTTC.

At least ten counts were recorded for this clonotype. The genes are TRBV20-1 and TRBJ1-4, with D tentatively TRBD1 (6 bases). Germline-derived CDR1 and CDR2 are DFQATT and SNEGSKA (reference sequence). V lost 0 bases and J lost 7, with 15 bases in between. This CDR3 region has 15 residues. For the CDR3, the DNA is TGCAGTGCTAGAGATCCGGGCAGGGGAGGTGAAAAACTGTTTTTT. Amino acids: CSARDPGRGGEKLFF.

This clonotype was observed a few times. The J gene is TRBJ2-7, the V gene TRBV5-1, with TRBD1 as a possible D gene (5 bases). CDR1 and CDR2 (germline): SGHRS, YFSETQ. Trimming removed 0 bases from V and 6 bases from J, with 13 bases in between. The CDR3 length is 14 residues. The CDR3 loop reads CASSLAHLGAEQYF. CDR3 coding DNA: TGCGCCAGCAGCTTGGCACATCTAGGGGCCGAGCAGTACTTC.

This clonotype has just a few counts. The chain carries TRBV6-6 and TRBJ1-2; no reliable D call. There are 15 residues in the CDR3. Trimming cost V 0 bases and J 4 bases, with 12 bases left between them. Germline loops: CDR1 MNHNY, CDR2 SVGAGI (reference sequence). The CDR3 is CASSYSQPSGYGYTF. For the CDR3, the DNA is TGTGCCAGCAGTTACTCGCAACCCTCTGGCTATGGCTACACCTTC.

The chain joins TRBV12-3 or TRBV12-4 to TRBJ2-3, with TRBD2 as a possible D gene (6 bases). This CDR3 is 14 amino acids long. V was trimmed by 4 bases and J by 4 bases, leaving 12 bases between them. CDR3 sequence: CASSSAGKADTQYF. In DNA, the CDR3 is TGTGCCAGCAGTTCGGCGGGGAAGGCAGATACGCAGTATTTT.

This chain links TRBV11-2 with TRBJ2-1; 7 bases align to TRBD1. V was clipped by 1 base and J by 11 bases; unmatched bases: 17. CDR3 length equals 17 residues. Germline CDR1 is SGHAT and CDR2 is FQNNGV. The CDR3 here is CASSLVASRTGAFQQFF. CDR3 DNA: TGTGCCAGCAGCTTAGTTGCATCAAGAACAGGGGCTTTTCAGCAGTTCTTC. Drawing the rest from reference TRBV11-2 and TRBJ2-1, the complete variable domain is EAGVAQSPRYKIIEKRQSVAFWCNPISGHATLYWYQQILGQGPKLLIQFQNNGVVDDSQLPKDRFSAERLKGVDSTLKIQPAKLEDSAVYLCASSLVASRTGAFQQFFGPGTRLTVL.